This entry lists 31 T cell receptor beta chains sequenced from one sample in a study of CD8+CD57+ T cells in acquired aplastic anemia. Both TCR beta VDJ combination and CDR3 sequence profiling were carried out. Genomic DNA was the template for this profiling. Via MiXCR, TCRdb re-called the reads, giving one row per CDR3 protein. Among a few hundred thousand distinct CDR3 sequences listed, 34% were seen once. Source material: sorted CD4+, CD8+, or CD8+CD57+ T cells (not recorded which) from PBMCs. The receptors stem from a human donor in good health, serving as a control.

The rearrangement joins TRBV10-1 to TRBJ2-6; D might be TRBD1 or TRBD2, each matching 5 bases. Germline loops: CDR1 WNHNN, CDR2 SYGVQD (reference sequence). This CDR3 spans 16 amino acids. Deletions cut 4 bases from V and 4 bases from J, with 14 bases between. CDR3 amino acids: CASSARGRTGANVLTF. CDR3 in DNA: TGCGCCAGCAGTGCCCGGGGACGGACCGGGGCCAACGTCCTGACTTTC.

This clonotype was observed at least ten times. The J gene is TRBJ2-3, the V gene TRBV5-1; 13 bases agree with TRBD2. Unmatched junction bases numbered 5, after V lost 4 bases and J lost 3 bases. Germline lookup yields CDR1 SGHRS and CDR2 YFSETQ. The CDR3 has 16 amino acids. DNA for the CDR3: TGCGCCAGCAGCCAAGAGGGACTAGCGGGAACAGATACGCAGTATTTT. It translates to CASSQEGLAGTDTQYF.

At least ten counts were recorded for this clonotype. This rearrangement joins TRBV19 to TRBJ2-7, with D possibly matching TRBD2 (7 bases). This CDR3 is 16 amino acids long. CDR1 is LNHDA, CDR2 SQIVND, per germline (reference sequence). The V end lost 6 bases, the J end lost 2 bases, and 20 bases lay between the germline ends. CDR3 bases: TGTGCCAGTAGCGGGACGGGGGGCGGTATCCCCTACGAGCAGTACTTC. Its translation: CASSGTGGGIPYEQYF.

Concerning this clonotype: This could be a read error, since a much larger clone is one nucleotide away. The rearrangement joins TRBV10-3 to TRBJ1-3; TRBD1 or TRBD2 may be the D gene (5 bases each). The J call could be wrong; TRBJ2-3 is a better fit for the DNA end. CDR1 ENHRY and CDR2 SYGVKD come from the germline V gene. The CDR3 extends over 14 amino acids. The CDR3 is CAISDGTHTDTQYF. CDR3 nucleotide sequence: TGTGCCATCAGTGACGGGACCCACACAGATACGCAGTATTTT.

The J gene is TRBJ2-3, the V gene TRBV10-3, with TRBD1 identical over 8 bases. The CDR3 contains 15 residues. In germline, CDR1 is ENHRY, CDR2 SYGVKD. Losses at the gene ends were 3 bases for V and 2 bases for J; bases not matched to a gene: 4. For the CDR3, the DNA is TGTGCCATCAGTGATTTGGGACAGGACACAGATACGCAGTATTTT. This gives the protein CAISDLGQDTDTQYF.

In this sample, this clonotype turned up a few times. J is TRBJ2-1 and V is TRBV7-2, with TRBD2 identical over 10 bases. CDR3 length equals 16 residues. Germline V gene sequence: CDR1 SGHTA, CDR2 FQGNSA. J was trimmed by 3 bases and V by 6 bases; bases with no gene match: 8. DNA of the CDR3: TGTGCCAGCAGTTCTATAGCGGGGGGCCTCTACAATGAGCAGTTCTTC. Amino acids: CASSSIAGGLYNEQFF. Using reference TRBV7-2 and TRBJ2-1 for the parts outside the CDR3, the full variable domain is GAGVSQSPSNKVTEKGKDVELRCDPISGHTALYWYRQSLGQGLEFLIYFQGNSAPDKSGLPSDRFSAERTGGSVSTLTIQRTQQEDSAVYLCASSSIAGGLYNEQFFGPGTRLTVL.

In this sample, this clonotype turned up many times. CDR3: CSARDYNRGRETQYF. CDR3 DNA: TGCAGTGCTAGAGATTATAACAGGGGGCGAGAGACCCAGTACTTC. The chain has TRBV20-1 and TRBJ2-5, with 9 bases that match TRBD1. The V segment lost 0 bases and the J segment 4 bases; nucleotides outside the gene matches: 6. The CDR3 spans 15 residues. Germline V lookup: CDR1 DFQATT, CDR2 SNEGSKA (reference sequence).

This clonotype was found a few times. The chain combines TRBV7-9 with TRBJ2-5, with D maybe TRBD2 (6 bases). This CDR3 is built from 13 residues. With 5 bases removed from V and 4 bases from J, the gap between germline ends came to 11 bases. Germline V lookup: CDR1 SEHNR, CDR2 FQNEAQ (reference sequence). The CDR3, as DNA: TGTGCCAGCAGCCCCGGGCGGGGAGAGACCCAGTACTTC. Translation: CASSPGRGETQYF.

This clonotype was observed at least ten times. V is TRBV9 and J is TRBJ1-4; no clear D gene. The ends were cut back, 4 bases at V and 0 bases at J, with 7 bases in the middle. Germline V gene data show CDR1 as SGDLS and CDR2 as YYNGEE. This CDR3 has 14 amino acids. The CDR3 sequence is CASSYGATNEKLFF. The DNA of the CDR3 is TGTGCCAGCAGCTACGGTGCAACTAATGAAAAACTGTTTTTT.

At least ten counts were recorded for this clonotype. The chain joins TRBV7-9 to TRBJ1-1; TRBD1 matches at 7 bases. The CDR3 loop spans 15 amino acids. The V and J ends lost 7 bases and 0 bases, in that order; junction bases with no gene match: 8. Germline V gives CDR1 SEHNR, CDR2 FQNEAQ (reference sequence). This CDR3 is CASTLSDRVNTEAFF. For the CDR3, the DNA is TGTGCCAGCACCTTGTCCGACAGGGTGAACACTGAAGCTTTCTTT.

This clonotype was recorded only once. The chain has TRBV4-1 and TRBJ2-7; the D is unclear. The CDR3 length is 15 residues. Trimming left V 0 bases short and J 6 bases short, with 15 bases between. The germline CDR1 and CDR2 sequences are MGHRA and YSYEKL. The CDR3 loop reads CASSQEGYAACEQYF. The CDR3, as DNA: TGCGCCAGCAGCCAAGAGGGGTATGCGGCTTGCGAGCAGTACTTC.

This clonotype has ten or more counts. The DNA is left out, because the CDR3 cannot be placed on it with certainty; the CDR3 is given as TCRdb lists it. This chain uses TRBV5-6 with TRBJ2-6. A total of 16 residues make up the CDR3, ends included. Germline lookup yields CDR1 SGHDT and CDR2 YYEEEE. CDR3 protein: CASSLAFVLRANVLTF.

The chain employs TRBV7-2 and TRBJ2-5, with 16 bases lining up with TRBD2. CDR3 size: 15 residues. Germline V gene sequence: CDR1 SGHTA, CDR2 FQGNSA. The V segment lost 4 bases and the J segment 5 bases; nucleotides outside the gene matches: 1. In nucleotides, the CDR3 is TGTGCCAGCAGCTGGGGACTAGCGGGGGGGGAGACCCAGTACTTC. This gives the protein CASSWGLAGGETQYF.

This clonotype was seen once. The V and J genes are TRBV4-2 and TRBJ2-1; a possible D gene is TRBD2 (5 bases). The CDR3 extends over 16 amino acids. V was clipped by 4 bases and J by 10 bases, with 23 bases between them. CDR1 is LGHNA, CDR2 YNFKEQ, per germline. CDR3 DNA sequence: TGTGCCAGCAGCCCCCTTGCCAGTACGGGGATCTGGGAGCAGTTCTTC. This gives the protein CASSPLASTGIWEQFF.

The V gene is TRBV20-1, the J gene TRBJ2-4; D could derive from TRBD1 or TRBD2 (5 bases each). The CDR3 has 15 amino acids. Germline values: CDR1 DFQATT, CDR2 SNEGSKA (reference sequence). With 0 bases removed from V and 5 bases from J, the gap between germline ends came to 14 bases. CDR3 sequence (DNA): TGCAGTGCTAGAGACCCCGAGGGGCCCCAAAACATTCAGTACTTC. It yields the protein CSARDPEGPQNIQYF.

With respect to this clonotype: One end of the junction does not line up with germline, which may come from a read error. CDR3 nucleotide sequence: TGTGCCAGCAGTTTATCGAACAGGGGGACATCCTACGGGCAGTACTTC. Its translation: CASSLSNRGTSYGQYF. The chain combines TRBV27 with TRBJ2-7, with 8 bases fitting TRBD1. Germline V CDR1 and CDR2: MNHEY, SMNVEV (reference sequence). The CDR3 runs to 16 residues.

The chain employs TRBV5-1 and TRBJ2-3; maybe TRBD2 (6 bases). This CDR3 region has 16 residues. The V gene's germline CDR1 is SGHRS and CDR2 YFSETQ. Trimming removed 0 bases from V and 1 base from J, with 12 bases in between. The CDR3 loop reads CASSLESIAGTDTQYF. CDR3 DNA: TGCGCCAGCAGCTTGGAATCTATAGCGGGCACAGATACGCAGTATTTT.

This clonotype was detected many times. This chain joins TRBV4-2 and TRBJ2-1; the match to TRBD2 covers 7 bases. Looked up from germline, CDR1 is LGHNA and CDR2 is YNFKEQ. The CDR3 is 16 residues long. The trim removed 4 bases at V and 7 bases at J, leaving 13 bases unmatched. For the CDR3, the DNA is TGTGCCAGCAGCCCTTACGGGAGAGCGGGAAGGAATGAGCAGTTCTTC. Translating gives CASSPYGRAGRNEQFF.

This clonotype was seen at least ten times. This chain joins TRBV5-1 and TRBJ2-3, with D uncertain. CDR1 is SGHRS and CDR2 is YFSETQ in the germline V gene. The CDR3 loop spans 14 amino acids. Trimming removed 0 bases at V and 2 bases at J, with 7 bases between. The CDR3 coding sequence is TGCGCCAGCAGCTTGGGCGTAATCACAGATACGCAGTATTTT. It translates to CASSLGVITDTQYF.

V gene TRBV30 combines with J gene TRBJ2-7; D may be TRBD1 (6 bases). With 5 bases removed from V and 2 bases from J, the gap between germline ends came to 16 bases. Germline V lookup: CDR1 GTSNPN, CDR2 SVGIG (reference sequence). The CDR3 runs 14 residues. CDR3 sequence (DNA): TGTGCCTGGGTCCCGACAGGCAAAGCCTACGAGCAGTACTTC. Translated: CAWVPTGKAYEQYF.

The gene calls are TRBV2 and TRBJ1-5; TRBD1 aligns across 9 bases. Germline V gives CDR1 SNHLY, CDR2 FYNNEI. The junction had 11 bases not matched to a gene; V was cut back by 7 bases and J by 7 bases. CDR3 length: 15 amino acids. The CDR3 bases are TGTGCCAGCAACCAAGACAGGGGGTACGAGCAGCCCCAGCATTTT. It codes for CASNQDRGYEQPQHF.

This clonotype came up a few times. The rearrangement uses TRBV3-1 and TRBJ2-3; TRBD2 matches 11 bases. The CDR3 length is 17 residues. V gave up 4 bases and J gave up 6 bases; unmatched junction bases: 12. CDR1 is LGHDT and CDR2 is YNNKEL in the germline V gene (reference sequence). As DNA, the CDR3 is TGTGCCAGCAGCCCGACTCTAGCGGGGGGAGGACAGGATACGCAGTATTTT. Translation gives CASSPTLAGGGQDTQYF.

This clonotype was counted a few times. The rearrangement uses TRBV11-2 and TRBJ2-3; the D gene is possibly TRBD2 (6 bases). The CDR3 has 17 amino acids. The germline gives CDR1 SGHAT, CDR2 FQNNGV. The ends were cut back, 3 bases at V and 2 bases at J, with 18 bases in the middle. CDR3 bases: TGTGCCAGCAGCTTTCGGACTAACACAGACCTCACAGATACGCAGTATTTT. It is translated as CASSFRTNTDLTDTQYF.

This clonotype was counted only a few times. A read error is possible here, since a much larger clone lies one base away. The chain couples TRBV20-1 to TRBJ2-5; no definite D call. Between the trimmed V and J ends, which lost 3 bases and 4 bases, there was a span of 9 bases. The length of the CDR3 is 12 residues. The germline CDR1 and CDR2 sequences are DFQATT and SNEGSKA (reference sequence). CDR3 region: CSASGAVETQYF. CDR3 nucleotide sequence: TGCAGTGCTAGTGGCGCGGTAGAGACCCAGTACTTC.

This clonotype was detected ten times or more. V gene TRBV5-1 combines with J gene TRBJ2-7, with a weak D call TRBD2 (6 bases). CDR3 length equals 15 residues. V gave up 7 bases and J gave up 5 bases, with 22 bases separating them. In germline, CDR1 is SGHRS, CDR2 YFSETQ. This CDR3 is CASCLTRPGRNEQYF. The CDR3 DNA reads TGCGCCAGCTGCCTCACGAGACCAGGGAGGAACGAGCAGTACTTC.

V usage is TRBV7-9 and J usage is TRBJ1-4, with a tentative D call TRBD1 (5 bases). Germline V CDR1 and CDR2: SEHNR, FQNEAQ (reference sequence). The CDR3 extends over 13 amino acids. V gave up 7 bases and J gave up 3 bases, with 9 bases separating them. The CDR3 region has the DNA TGTGCCAGCAAAACCAGGGCTAATGAAAAACTGTTTTTT. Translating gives CASKTRANEKLFF.

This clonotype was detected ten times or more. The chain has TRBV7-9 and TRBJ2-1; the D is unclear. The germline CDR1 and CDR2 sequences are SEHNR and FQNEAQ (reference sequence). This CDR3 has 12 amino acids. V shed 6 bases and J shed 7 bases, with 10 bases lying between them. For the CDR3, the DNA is TGTGCCAGCAGTCGTCTTTCGAATGAGCAGTTCTTC. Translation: CASSRLSNEQFF.

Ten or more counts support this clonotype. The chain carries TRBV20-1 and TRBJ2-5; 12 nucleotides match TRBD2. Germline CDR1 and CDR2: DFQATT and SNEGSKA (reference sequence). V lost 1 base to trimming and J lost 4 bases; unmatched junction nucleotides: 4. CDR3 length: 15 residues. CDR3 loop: CSARASGGAPETQYF. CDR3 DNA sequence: TGCAGTGCTAGAGCTAGCGGGGGGGCCCCAGAGACCCAGTACTTC.

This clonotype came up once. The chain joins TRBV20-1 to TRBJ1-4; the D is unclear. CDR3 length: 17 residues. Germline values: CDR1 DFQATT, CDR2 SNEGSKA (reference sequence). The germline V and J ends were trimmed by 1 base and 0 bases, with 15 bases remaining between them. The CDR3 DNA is TGCAGTGCTAGAGTTGGAAGGGTTTTTGCAACTAATGAAAAACTGTTTTTT. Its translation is CSARVGRVFATNEKLFF.

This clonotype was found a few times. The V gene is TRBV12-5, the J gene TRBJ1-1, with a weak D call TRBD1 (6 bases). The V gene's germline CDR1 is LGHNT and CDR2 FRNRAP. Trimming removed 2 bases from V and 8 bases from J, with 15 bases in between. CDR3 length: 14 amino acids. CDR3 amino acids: CASGLLGGVGEAFF. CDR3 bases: TGTGCTAGTGGTTTGCTAGGGGGGGTGGGGGAAGCTTTCTTT.

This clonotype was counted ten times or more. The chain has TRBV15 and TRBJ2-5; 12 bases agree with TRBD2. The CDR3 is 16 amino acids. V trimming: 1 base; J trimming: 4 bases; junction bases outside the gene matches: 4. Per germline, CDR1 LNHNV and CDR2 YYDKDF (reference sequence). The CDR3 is CATSRGGLAGRETQYF. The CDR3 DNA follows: TGTGCCACCAGCAGAGGAGGACTAGCGGGACGAGAGACCCAGTACTTC.